These 27 T cell receptor beta chains came from one sample sequenced in a study of blood T cell repertoires in COVID-19. Method: immunoSEQ multiplex PCR; TCRdb's copy keeps in-frame clones and lacks some. The table has roughly 150,000 clones, about 80% seen once; the top ten hold approximately 10%. What was sequenced was peripheral blood. These receptors were obtained from a man between 65 and 85 years old with active or convalescent COVID-19.

The chain employs TRBV18 and TRBJ2-7; D may be TRBD1 (5 bases). V was shortened by 3 bases and J by 4 bases, with 10 bases between the two germline ends. Germline V gene lookup returns CDR1 KGHSH and CDR2 LQKENI. The CDR3 totals 13 residues. DNA of the CDR3: TGTGCCAGCTCACCGGGCGACAGATACGAGCAGTACTTC. It yields the protein CASSPGDRYEQYF. The whole variable domain, remainder taken from reference TRBV18 and TRBJ2-7, is NAGVMQNPRHLVRRRGQEARLRCSPMKGHSHVYWYRQLPEEGLKFMVYLQKENIIDESGMPKERFSAEFPKEGPSILRIQQVVRGDSAAYFCASSPGDRYEQYFGPGTRLTVT.

This chain's CDR3 is CAWSWSRGNEQFF. The CDR3 DNA reads as TGTGCCTGGAGTTGGAGTAGGGGTAATGAGCAGTTCTTC. The rearrangement uses TRBV30 and TRBJ2-1; D possibly corresponds to TRBD1 (5 bases). Germline CDR1 reads GTSNPN; CDR2 reads SVGIG (reference sequence). V lost 2 bases, J lost 7 bases, and 12 bases lay in between. This CDR3 comprises 13 residues.

This clone appeared once. The V and J genes are TRBV28 and TRBJ1-5, with 7 bases aligning to TRBD1. Per germline, CDR1 MDHEN and CDR2 SYDVKM. Unmatched junction bases numbered 2, after V lost 7 bases and J lost 2 bases. This CDR3 is built from 13 residues. The CDR3 region has the DNA TGTGCCAGCAAGGGGGCAGGCAATCAGCCCCAGCATTTT. Amino acid sequence: CASKGAGNQPQHF.

This chain uses TRBV7-9 with TRBJ2-3, with D tentatively TRBD2 (5 bases). CDR1 and CDR2 (germline): SEHNR, FQNEAQ (reference sequence). Trimming took off 2 bases at V and 9 bases at J, with 18 bases between the two ends. The length of the CDR3 is 15 residues. The CDR3 bases are TGTGCCAGCAGCTTATTAGAGACTAAAAGTGAGACGCAGTATTTT. Translating gives CASSLLETKSETQYF.

V is TRBV7-2 and J is TRBJ2-5, with 10 bases lining up with TRBD1. Germline CDR1 is SGHTA and CDR2 is FQGNSA. The V gene end was trimmed by 5 bases and the J gene end by 7 bases; junction bases not matched to a gene: 10. The CDR3 is made up of 15 amino acids. This CDR3 is CASSRGGQGSGTQYF. DNA for the CDR3: TGTGCCAGCAGCCGTGGGGGACAGGGGTCTGGGACCCAGTACTTC. The full variable domain, its missing parts supplied by reference TRBV7-2 and TRBJ2-5, is GAGVSQSPSNKVTEKGKDVELRCDPISGHTALYWYRQSLGQGLEFLIYFQGNSAPDKSGLPSDRFSAERTGGSVSTLTIQRTQQEDSAVYLCASSRGGQGSGTQYFGPGTRLLVL.

J is TRBJ2-7 and V is TRBV28; no clear D gene. Germline V CDR1 and CDR2: MDHEN, SYDVKM. The CDR3 length is 15 residues. Trimming took 4 bases from V and 0 from J, leaving 13 bases between them. The DNA of the CDR3 is TGTGCCAGCAGTTCATCCGACTCCTTCTCCTACGAGCAGTACTTC. This translates into CASSSSDSFSYEQYF.

V usage is TRBV7-8 and J usage is TRBJ2-4, with a weak D call TRBD1 (6 bases). V shed 5 bases and J shed 5 bases, with 13 bases lying between them. CDR1 is SGHVS, CDR2 FQNEAQ, per germline. This CDR3 region has 14 residues. CDR3 residues: CASSDRRGQNIQYF. CDR3 sequence (DNA): TGTGCCAGCAGCGACCGCAGGGGCCAAAACATTCAGTACTTC.

The chain combines TRBV2 with TRBJ1-1; D is possibly TRBD1 (6 bases). V was clipped by 3 bases and J by 7 bases, with 18 bases between them. CDR1 and CDR2 (germline): SNHLY, FYNNEI. The CDR3 totals 15 residues. The DNA of the CDR3 is TGTGCCAGCAGTGAGCCGGGGAGGGGGTATGGTGAAGCTTTCTTT. This sequence encodes CASSEPGRGYGEAFF.

The chain links TRBV15 to TRBJ2-5, with D unresolved. Trimming cost V 1 base and J 0 bases, with 9 bases left between them. The germline gives CDR1 LNHNV, CDR2 YYDKDF (reference sequence). The CDR3 consists of 15 residues. CDR3 region: CATSRASENQETQYF. The CDR3 DNA reads as TGTGCCACCAGCAGAGCTAGTGAAAACCAAGAGACCCAGTACTTC.

The chain carries TRBV20-1 and TRBJ2-7; TRBD2 is a possible D gene (7 bases). CDR1 and CDR2 (germline): DFQATT, SNEGSKA (reference sequence). This CDR3 is 14 amino acids long. V lost 3 bases to trimming and J lost 5 bases, with 17 bases between them. CDR3 protein: CSASGYGGANEQYF. CDR3 DNA sequence: TGCAGTGCTAGTGGTTATGGGGGGGCTAACGAGCAGTACTTC.

J is TRBJ2-3 and V is TRBV14; tentative D call: TRBD1 (6 bases). CDR3 size: 12 residues. Trimming left V 4 bases short and J 9 bases short, with 11 bases between. Germline loops: CDR1 SGHDN, CDR2 FVKESK. CDR3 bases: TGTGCCAGCAGCCTAAACAGGGAAACGCAGTATTTT. Residues: CASSLNRETQYF.

The chain couples TRBV11-2 to TRBJ1-2; D may be TRBD1 (5 bases). Germline V CDR1 and CDR2: SGHAT, FQNNGV. V was pared by 1 base and J by 3 bases, with 6 bases between. This CDR3 is built from 13 residues. The CDR3 region has the DNA TGTGCCAGCAGCTTAGGCAGGGACTATGGCTACACCTTC. It translates to CASSLGRDYGYTF.

This chain links TRBV6-2 or TRBV6-3 with TRBJ1-1; TRBD1 agrees at 7 bases. Germline values: CDR1 MNHEY, CDR2 SVGEGT. The CDR3 sequence is 13 residues long. V shed 8 bases and J 1 base; nucleotides not matched to a gene: 4. The CDR3, as DNA: TGTGCCAGCGGCCGGGACAGGAACACTGAAGCTTTCTTT. Protein product: CASGRDRNTEAFF.

The genes are TRBV30 and TRBJ2-2; the D gene is possibly TRBD1 (5 bases). In germline, CDR1 is GTSNPN, CDR2 SVGIG (reference sequence). Between the trimmed V and J ends, which lost 0 bases and 5 bases, there was a span of 13 bases. CDR3 length equals 15 residues. The CDR3 here is CAWSVVQGMTGELFF. The CDR3 DNA is TGTGCCTGGAGTGTAGTGCAGGGAATGACCGGGGAGCTGTTTTTT. The full variable domain, with the rest looked up from reference TRBV30 and TRBJ2-2, is SQTIHQWPATLVQPVGSPLSLECTVEGTSNPNLYWYRQAAGRGLQLLFYSVGIGQISSEVPQNLSASRPQDRQFILSSKKLLLSDSGFYLCAWSVVQGMTGELFFGEGSRLTVL.

This clone has only a few counts. This rearrangement joins TRBV9 to TRBJ1-2; 8 bases agree with TRBD1. The length of the CDR3 is 16 residues. CDR1 is SGDLS, CDR2 YYNGEE, per germline. With V trimmed by 3 bases and J by 8 bases, 15 bases remained unmatched. CDR3 nucleotide sequence: TGTGCCAGCAGCGGCTACCTGGGACAGGCAGGGAGAGGCTACACCTTC. This gives the protein CASSGYLGQAGRGYTF.

This clone has just one count. Here the CDR3 reads CASSFAGTYNEQFF. The CDR3 DNA reads TGTGCCAGCAGCTTCGCGGGCACCTACAATGAGCAGTTCTTC. This sequence joins TRBV7-2 and TRBJ2-1; D perhaps matches TRBD2 (5 bases). The length of the CDR3 is 14 residues. V lost 3 bases, J lost 2 bases, and 8 bases lay in between. The V gene's germline CDR1 is SGHTA and CDR2 FQGNSA.

The rearrangement joins TRBV9 to TRBJ2-1, with TRBD2 matching over 12 bases. CDR1 and CDR2 from the germline V gene are SGDLS and YYNGEE. The CDR3 covers 16 residues. The junction had 11 bases not matched to a gene; V was cut back by 4 bases and J by 9 bases. CDR3 loop: CASSWGASGRAGEQFF. In DNA form, the CDR3 reads TGTGCCAGCAGCTGGGGGGCTAGCGGGAGGGCTGGTGAGCAGTTCTTC.

The DNA for the CDR3 is TGCGCCAGCAGCTTGGGACAGGGGGTCTTATTTAACTATGGCTACACCTTC. Translation: CASSLGQGVLFNYGYTF. The rearrangement uses TRBV5-1 and TRBJ1-2, with 9 positions matching TRBD1. Germline trimming cut 0 bases from V and 1 base from J; bases unmatched to any gene: 7. The CDR3 length is 17 residues. CDR1 SGHRS and CDR2 YFSETQ come from the germline V gene.

CDR3 region: CASRYGDSGANVLTF. CDR3 DNA sequence: TGCGCCAGCCGATACGGAGACTCTGGGGCCAACGTCCTGACTTTC. The chain links TRBV5-1 to TRBJ2-6, with D unresolved. Germline V gene sequence: CDR1 SGHRS, CDR2 YFSETQ. This CDR3 has 15 residues. The V gene lost 7 bases and the J gene lost 0 bases, with 11 bases spanning the gap.

The rearrangement joins TRBV10-2 to TRBJ2-7, with D tentatively TRBD2 (6 bases). With 3 bases removed from V and 3 bases from J, the gap between germline ends came to 24 bases. The CDR3 extends over 18 amino acids. Germline V gives CDR1 WSHSY, CDR2 SAAADI. The CDR3 region is CASSDGVGGKGNFYEQYF. The DNA for the CDR3 is TGCGCCAGCAGTGATGGGGTGGGAGGAAAGGGCAACTTCTACGAGCAGTACTTC.

This clone was recorded once. The chain combines TRBV2 with TRBJ1-6, with D uncertain. This CDR3 contains 13 residues. V gave up 6 bases and J gave up 6 bases, with 9 bases separating them. CDR1 and CDR2 (germline): SNHLY, FYNNEI. The CDR3 bases are TGTGCCAGCAGGGGAGAGCTTAATTCACCCCTCCACTTT. It translates to CASRGELNSPLHF. Drawing the rest from reference TRBV2 and TRBJ1-6, the complete variable domain is EPEVTQTPSHQVTQMGQEVILRCVPISNHLYFYWYRQILGQKVEFLVSFYNNEISEKSEIFDDQFSVERPDGSNFTLKIRSTKLEDSAMYFCASRGELNSPLHFGNGTRLTVT.

V usage is TRBV6-6 and J usage is TRBJ2-3; the match to TRBD2 covers 10 bases. Trimming removed 5 bases from V and 11 bases from J; junction bases left unmatched: 4. Germline V lookup: CDR1 MNHNY, CDR2 SVGAGI (reference sequence). The CDR3 has 12 residues. The CDR3 DNA follows: TGTGCCAGCAGTCCCATAGCGGGAGGGCAGTATTTT. It translates to CASSPIAGGQYF.

The rearrangement joins TRBV27 to TRBJ2-3; TRBD1 agrees at 8 bases. The CDR3 loop spans 15 amino acids. The V and J ends lost 3 bases and 4 bases, in that order; junction bases with no gene match: 6. CDR1 and CDR2 from the germline V gene are MNHEY and SMNVEV (reference sequence). The DNA for the CDR3 is TGTGCCAGCAGTTTGGTCAGGGGGCGACCAGATACGCAGTATTTT. Protein sequence: CASSLVRGRPDTQYF.

This chain links TRBV7-9 with TRBJ1-1, with D unresolved. Trimming pared 7 bases from V and 0 bases from J, leaving 12 bases between. The length of the CDR3 is 14 residues. CDR1 is SEHNR and CDR2 is FQNEAQ in the germline V gene (reference sequence). CDR3: CASTRWAVNTEAFF. The CDR3 coding sequence is TGTGCCAGCACCCGGTGGGCAGTGAACACTGAAGCTTTCTTT.

The CDR3: CASSQVVMDYGYTF. The CDR3 nucleotides are TGTGCCAGCAGCCAAGTAGTAATGGACTATGGCTACACCTTC. This chain links TRBV3-1 (or the pseudogene TRBV3-2) with TRBJ1-2; D remains ambiguous. V was cut by 1 base and J by 3 bases, with 9 bases left in between. The V gene's germline CDR1 is LGHDT and CDR2 YNNKEL (reference sequence). The CDR3 is 14 residues long.

This chain joins TRBV5-8 and TRBJ1-1; D is unclear. The CDR3 runs to 14 residues. Trimming pared 4 bases from V and 4 bases from J, leaving 14 bases between. Germline CDR1 is SGHTS and CDR2 is YDEGEE. CDR3 nucleotides: TGTGCCAGCAGCCCGGCAGGCTGGTCCACTGAAGCTTTCTTT. Translation gives CASSPAGWSTEAFF.

This clone was counted between two and nine times. The chain carries TRBV6-6 and TRBJ1-1, with 8 bases lining up with TRBD1. CDR3 length: 15 residues. Germline loops: CDR1 MNHNY, CDR2 SVGAGI (reference sequence). Unmatched junction bases numbered 9, after V lost 8 bases and J lost 1 base. The DNA for the CDR3 is TGTGCCAGCGCCGACAGGGGTGCTGGGAACACTGAAGCTTTCTTT. Amino acids: CASADRGAGNTEAFF.